A single sample is the source of the 17 T cell receptor beta chains below, sequenced in a study of technical replicates of blood from a handful of donors. Sequencing used immunoSEQ multiplex PCR; TCRdb keeps in-frame clones, though not all of them. The profile shows around 100,000 clones, nearly 96% of them singletons. Material for sequencing was T cells isolated from PBMCs. The receptors come from a human donor in good health.

The rearrangement links TRBV29-1 to TRBJ1-1; the D gene is possibly TRBD1 (5 bases). This CDR3 is 14 amino acids long. Per germline, CDR1 SQVTM and CDR2 ANQGSEA. With 3 bases removed from V and 0 bases from J, the gap between germline ends came to 11 bases. CDR3 residues: CSVDMGLLNTEAFF. The CDR3 DNA sequence: TGCAGCGTTGATATGGGACTTCTGAACACTGAAGCTTTCTTT.

For the CDR3, the DNA is TGCAGCGTTGTAGGAGGTGAAGCTTTCTTT. This encodes CSVVGGEAFF. This chain joins TRBV29-1 and TRBJ1-1; D is unclear. The length of the CDR3 is 10 residues. V dropped 4 bases and J dropped 7 bases, with 7 bases sitting between them. Germline assignment: CDR1 SQVTM and CDR2 ANQGSEA. Complete variable domain (other parts from reference TRBV29-1 and TRBJ1-1): SAVISQKPSRDICQRGTSLTIQCQVDSQVTMMFWYRQQPGQSLTLIATANQGSEATYESGFVIDKFPISRPNLTFSTLTVSNMSPEDSSIYLCSVVGGEAFFGQGTRLTVV.

Written as DNA, the CDR3 is TGTGCCAGCACAGGTGGTAGCGGGAGCACAGATACGCAGTATTTT. Its protein product is CASTGGSGSTDTQYF. The rearrangement links TRBV11-2 to TRBJ2-3; 7 nucleotides align to TRBD2. CDR1 and CDR2 from the germline V gene are SGHAT and FQNNGV. CDR3 length: 15 amino acids. Trimming cost V 7 bases and J 0 bases; bases outside gene matches: 7.

The table lists this clone with a count of one. The chain has TRBV30 and TRBJ2-7; D is ambiguous. The length of the CDR3 is 11 residues. Trimming removed 4 bases from V and 5 bases from J, with 9 bases in between. From germline, CDR1 is GTSNPN and CDR2 SVGIG (reference sequence). CDR3 in DNA: TGTGCCTGGAACGTGCGGAACGAGCAGTACTTC. As protein: CAWNVRNEQYF.

J is TRBJ1-1 and V is TRBV2; D unclear. In germline, CDR1 is SNHLY, CDR2 FYNNEI. This CDR3 has 13 residues. V was shortened by 8 bases and J by 1 base, with 11 bases between the two germline ends. The CDR3 DNA sequence: TGTGCCAGCCCCCCTCCGGGGAACACTGAAGCTTTCTTT. It yields the protein CASPPPGNTEAFF.

This rearrangement joins TRBV5-8 to TRBJ2-3, with D possibly matching TRBD1 (5 bases). This CDR3 spans 15 amino acids. V was clipped by 0 bases and J by 2 bases, with 10 bases between them. Germline V gene data show CDR1 as SGHTS and CDR2 as YDEGEE. The CDR3 protein is CASSLADTVTDTQYF. The CDR3 nucleotides read TGTGCCAGCAGCTTGGCGGACACAGTCACAGATACGCAGTATTTT. Complete variable domain (other parts from reference TRBV5-8 and TRBJ2-3): EAGVTQSPTHLIKTRGQQATLRCSPISGHTSVYWYQQALGLGLQFLLWYDEGEERNRGNFPPRFSGRQFPNYSSELNVNALELEDSALYLCASSLADTVTDTQYFGPGTRLTVL.

The chain recombines TRBV6-4 with TRBJ1-2, with TRBD1 matching over 9 bases. Germline V lookup: CDR1 MRHNA, CDR2 SNTAGT. J lost 7 bases, V lost 4 bases, and 7 bases had no gene match. CDR3 length: 14 amino acids. The CDR3 nucleotides read TGTGCCAGCAGTGCCGGAACAGGGGGCCTTGGCTACACCTTC. Residues: CASSAGTGGLGYTF.

The V call is TRBV2, the J call TRBJ1-3; weak D call: TRBD1 (5 bases). This CDR3 contains 12 residues. The germline V gene encodes CDR1 SNHLY and CDR2 FYNNEI. V shed 7 bases and J shed 2 bases, with 6 bases lying between them. In nucleotides, the CDR3 is TGTGCCAGCATAGGGGCTGGAAACACCATATATTTT. This translates into CASIGAGNTIYF.

The chain uses TRBV15 and TRBJ1-5, with TRBD1 matching 9 bases. The ends lost 6 bases at V and 6 bases at J; junction bases unmatched: 9. CDR1 LNHNV and CDR2 YYDKDF come from the germline V gene (reference sequence). The CDR3 length is 15 residues. In DNA, the CDR3 is TGTGCCACCAGAGGGACAGGGAAGGGTATTCAGCCCCAGCATTTT. Translation gives CATRGTGKGIQPQHF. The entire variable domain, with the rest obtained from reference TRBV15 and TRBJ1-5, is as follows: DAMVIQNPRYQVTQFGKPVTLSCSQTLNHNVMYWYQQKSSQAPKLLFHYYDKDFNNEADTPDNFQSRRPNTSFCFLDIRSPGLGDTAMYLCATRGTGKGIQPQHFGDGTRLSIL.

This chain joins TRBV4-2 and TRBJ1-2, with D unresolved. The germline CDR1 and CDR2 sequences are LGHNA and YNFKEQ. V was clipped by 2 bases and J by 9 bases, with 19 bases between them. CDR3 length equals 15 residues. The CDR3 region has the DNA TGTGCCAGCAGCCAAATACAAGGACTTTTCAGTAGCTACACCTTC. This sequence encodes CASSQIQGLFSSYTF.

The chain combines TRBV6-1 with TRBJ2-2, with TRBD1 identical over 11 bases. CDR3 length: 15 residues. V trimming: 9 bases; J trimming: 3 bases; junction bases outside the gene matches: 6. In germline, CDR1 is MNHNS, CDR2 SASEGT. The chain's CDR3 is CASAGTGGDTGELFF. In DNA, the CDR3 is TGTGCCAGTGCCGGGACAGGGGGGGACACCGGGGAGCTGTTTTTT.

This chain uses TRBV6-1 with TRBJ2-7, with 8 bases aligning to TRBD2. With V trimmed by 3 bases and J by 0 bases, 7 bases remained unmatched. Looked up from germline, CDR1 is MNHNS and CDR2 is SASEGT. The CDR3 loop spans 16 amino acids. CDR3 bases: TGTGCCAGCAGTGATCCCGGGACTAGAGGCTCCTACGAGCAGTACTTC. Amino acids: CASSDPGTRGSYEQYF.

This chain links TRBV19 with TRBJ2-2; D is unresolved. V lost 7 bases to trimming and J lost 6 bases, with 12 bases between them. Germline V gives CDR1 LNHDA, CDR2 SQIVND (reference sequence). This CDR3 has 13 residues. CDR3 DNA: TGTGCCAGTAAGTGGTTAGGAGCCGGGGAGCTGTTTTTT. Its protein product is CASKWLGAGELFF.

This chain joins TRBV25-1 and TRBJ1-2; D is possibly TRBD1 (5 bases). In germline, CDR1 is MGHDK, CDR2 SYGVNS. The CDR3 has 12 residues. Deletions cut 4 bases from V and 8 bases from J, with 11 bases between. The CDR3 loop reads CASSGGREGYTF. In DNA, the CDR3 is TGTGCCAGCAGTGGAGGCAGGGAAGGCTACACCTTC.

CDR3 DNA: TGCGCCAGCAGCCCCCGTTTCCCGACTAGCGGCAGCAGCGGGCGGGATACGCAGTATTTT. Protein product: CASSPRFPTSGSSGRDTQYF. The chain joins TRBV5-1 to TRBJ2-3, with 9 bases aligning to TRBD2. This CDR3 is 20 amino acids long. CDR1 and CDR2 (germline): SGHRS, YFSETQ. J was trimmed by 6 bases and V by 4 bases; bases with no gene match: 24. The complete variable domain, with remaining parts taken from reference TRBV5-1 and TRBJ2-3, reads KAGVTQTPRYLIKTRGQQVTLSCSPISGHRSVSWYQQTPGQGLQFLFEYFSETQRNKGNFPGRFSGRQFSNSRSEMNVSTLELGDSALYLCASSPRFPTSGSSGRDTQYFGPGTRLTVL.

V and J are TRBV4-1 and TRBJ2-5; no clear D gene. V was cut by 6 bases and J by 4 bases, with 15 bases left in between. The germline gives CDR1 MGHRA, CDR2 YSYEKL. The CDR3 loop spans 14 amino acids. CDR3 DNA sequence: TGCGCCAGCAGGAGCGCTCTCACCCGAGAGACCCAGTACTTC. It codes for CASRSALTRETQYF.

This chain links TRBV15 with TRBJ2-7, with D maybe TRBD1 (5 bases). Germline V gene data show CDR1 as LNHNV and CDR2 as YYDKDF (reference sequence). Trimming pared 8 bases from V and 2 bases from J, leaving 19 bases between. The CDR3 runs 15 residues. CDR3 sequence: CATPPGRGFTYEQYF. CDR3 nucleotides: TGTGCCACCCCGCCCGGAAGGGGTTTCACCTACGAGCAGTACTTC.